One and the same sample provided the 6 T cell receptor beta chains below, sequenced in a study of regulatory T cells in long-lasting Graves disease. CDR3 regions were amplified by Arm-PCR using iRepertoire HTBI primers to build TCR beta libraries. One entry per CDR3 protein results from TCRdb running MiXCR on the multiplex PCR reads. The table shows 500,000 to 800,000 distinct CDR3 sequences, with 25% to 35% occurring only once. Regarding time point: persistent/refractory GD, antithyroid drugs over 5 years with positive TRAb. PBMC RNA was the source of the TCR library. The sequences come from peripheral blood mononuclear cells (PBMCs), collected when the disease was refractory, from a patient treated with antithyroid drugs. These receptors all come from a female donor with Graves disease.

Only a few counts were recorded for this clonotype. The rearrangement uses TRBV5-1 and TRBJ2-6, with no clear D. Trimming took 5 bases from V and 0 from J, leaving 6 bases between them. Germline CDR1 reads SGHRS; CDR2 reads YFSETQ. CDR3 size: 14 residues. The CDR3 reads CASSNSSGANVLTF. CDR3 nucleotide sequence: TGCGCCAGCAGTAATAGCTCTGGGGCCAACGTCCTGACTTTC.

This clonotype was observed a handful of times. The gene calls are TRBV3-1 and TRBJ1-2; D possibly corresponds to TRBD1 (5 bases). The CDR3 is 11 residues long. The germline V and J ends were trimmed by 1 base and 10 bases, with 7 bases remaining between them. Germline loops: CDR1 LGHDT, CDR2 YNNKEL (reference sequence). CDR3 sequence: CASSQGGVYTF. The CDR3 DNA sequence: TGTGCCAGCAGCCAAGGAGGGGTCTACACCTTC.

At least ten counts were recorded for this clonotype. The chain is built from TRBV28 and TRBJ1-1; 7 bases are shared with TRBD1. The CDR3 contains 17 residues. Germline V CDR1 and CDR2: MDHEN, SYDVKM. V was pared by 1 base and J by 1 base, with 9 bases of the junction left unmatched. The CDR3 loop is CASSLFRRGLGNTEAFF. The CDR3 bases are TGTGCCAGCAGTTTATTCAGAAGGGGGCTGGGGAACACTGAAGCTTTCTTT. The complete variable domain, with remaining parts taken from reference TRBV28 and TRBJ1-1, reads DVKVTQSSRYLVKRTGEKVFLECVQDMDHENMFWYRQDPGLGLRLIYFSYDVKMKEKGDIPEGYSVSREKKERFSLILESASTNQTSMYLCASSLFRRGLGNTEAFFGQGTRLTVV.

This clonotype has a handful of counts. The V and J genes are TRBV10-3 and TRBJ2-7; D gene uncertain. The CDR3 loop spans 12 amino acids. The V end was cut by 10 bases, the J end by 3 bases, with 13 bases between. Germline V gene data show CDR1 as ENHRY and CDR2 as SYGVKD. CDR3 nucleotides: TGTGCCACCAATCCCCCGAACTACGAGCAGTACTTC. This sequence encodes CATNPPNYEQYF.

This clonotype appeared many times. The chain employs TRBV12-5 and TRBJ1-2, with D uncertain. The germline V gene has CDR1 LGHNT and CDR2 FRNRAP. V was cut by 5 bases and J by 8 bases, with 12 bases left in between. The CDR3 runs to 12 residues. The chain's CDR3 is CASGGPRGGYTF. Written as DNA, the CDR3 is TGTGCTAGTGGTGGACCCCGCGGAGGCTACACCTTC.

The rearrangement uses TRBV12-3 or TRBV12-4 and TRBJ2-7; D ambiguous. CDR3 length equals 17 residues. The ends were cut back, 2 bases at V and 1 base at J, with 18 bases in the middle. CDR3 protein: CASSLFGSVERSYEQYF. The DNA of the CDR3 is TGTGCCAGCAGTTTATTCGGTAGTGTGGAACGGTCCTACGAGCAGTACTTC.